These 8 T cell receptor beta chains originate from one sample sequenced in a study of breast tumors, draining lymph nodes, adjacent tissues (dated by TCRdb to the mid-2010s). Lymph node samples came from the axillary draining lymph nodes of breast cancer patients. The library was produced with multiplex PCR. This sample was sequenced with an Illumina HiSeq 2000. The public sequencing data were trimmed at Q25 with fastp and processed into clonotypes with MiXCR by TCRdb, which kept only in-frame beta chains. Duplicate CDR3 protein sequences are folded into a single record with the most common DNA and genes. This sample holds about 150,000 distinct CDR3 sequences; about 30% were observed only once. The top ten constitute about 2.3% of the sample. Sequences were obtained from axillary lymph node tissue. The receptor set was obtained from a female donor with breast cancer. Some clones in this sample may be carry-over from other donors' samples.

A few counts support this clonotype. This sequence joins TRBV28 and TRBJ1-1, with D possibly being TRBD1 (6 bases). Germline loops: CDR1 MDHEN, CDR2 SYDVKM. The CDR3 runs 14 residues. Trimming shortened V by 8 bases and J by 5 bases, and 18 bases separated the two germline ends. The CDR3, as DNA: TGTGCCAGCGCCCTCAGGGGCGGTCGGACTGAAGCTTTCTTT. Protein: CASALRGGRTEAFF.

In its sample, this clonotype was seen many times. The chain employs TRBV7-2 and TRBJ2-2, with D perhaps matching TRBD1 (6 bases). Trimming cost V 1 base and J 4 bases, with 13 bases left between them. The CDR3 contains 16 residues. Per germline, CDR1 SGHTA and CDR2 FQGNSA. The CDR3 DNA sequence: TGTGCCAGCAGCTTAGGGAAGACAGGAGCCACCGGGGAGCTGTTTTTT. Its translation is CASSLGKTGATGELFF.

The V and J genes are TRBV12-3 or TRBV12-4 and TRBJ1-5; D gene uncertain. Trimming removed 2 bases at V and 7 bases at J, with 12 bases between. This CDR3 is built from 14 residues. The CDR3 loop reads CASSLNPEEQPQHF. CDR3 in DNA: TGTGCCAGCAGTTTAAATCCAGAGGAGCAGCCCCAGCATTTT.

There are many counts of this clonotype. The rearrangement joins TRBV6-5 to TRBJ2-7; 7 nucleotides line up with TRBD1. The CDR3 spans 15 residues. The ends lost 8 bases at V and 4 bases at J; junction bases unmatched: 14. Germline lookup yields CDR1 MNHEY and CDR2 SVGAGI. The CDR3 nucleotides are TGTGCCAGCGGGCCCCGACAGGGCCGGGGATACGAGCAGTACGTC. Amino acid sequence: CASGPRQGRGYEQYV.

At least ten counts were recorded for this clonotype. The genes are TRBV18 and TRBJ2-3; D is ambiguous. Trimming shortened V by 5 bases and J by 0 bases, and 3 bases separated the two germline ends. The CDR3 loop spans 12 amino acids. Germline V CDR1 and CDR2: KGHSH, LQKENI. The DNA of the CDR3 is TGTGCCAGCTCAGACAGCACAGATACGCAGTATTTT. Its translation: CASSDSTDTQYF.

This clonotype has a count of ten or more. The chain uses TRBV20-1 and TRBJ1-5; 8 bases are shared with TRBD1. Unmatched junction bases numbered 4, after V lost 5 bases and J lost 1 base. This CDR3 is 14 amino acids long. Germline assignment: CDR1 DFQATT and CDR2 SNEGSKA (reference sequence). The CDR3 DNA reads as TGCAGTGCTTCCCGGACAGGGAGCAATCAGCCCCAGCATTTT. It is translated as CSASRTGSNQPQHF.

This clonotype was found many times. This chain uses TRBV5-6 with TRBJ2-2; D is uncertain. This CDR3 contains 14 residues. Per germline, CDR1 SGHDT and CDR2 YYEEEE. Trimming cost V 0 bases and J 4 bases, with 7 bases left between them. CDR3 sequence: CASSLEQFTGELFF. In DNA form, the CDR3 reads TGTGCCAGCAGCTTGGAACAGTTCACCGGGGAGCTGTTTTTT.

This clonotype came up many times. The chain combines TRBV7-2 with TRBJ2-5; 12 positions agree with TRBD2. Trimming cost V 2 bases and J 4 bases; bases outside gene matches: 5. The CDR3 extends over 16 amino acids. Germline CDR1 reads SGHTA; CDR2 reads FQGNSA. The CDR3 coding sequence is TGTGCCAGCAGCTTAAGAACTAGCGGGGGGTTAGAGACCCAGTACTTC. Protein sequence: CASSLRTSGGLETQYF.